A selection of T cell receptor beta chains follows, all from one sample in a study of T-cell memory formation after mild COVID-19. MiXCR, run by TCRdb on the 5' RACE reads, gives a single entry per CDR3 protein. The sample yields 250,000 to 350,000 distinct CDR3 sequences, roughly 21% seen once. The material sequenced was PBMCs or a T cell subset sorted from them (not recorded which). These receptors all come from a man between 18 and 35 years old who had mild COVID-19 (a few samples of this study predate the infection). Cell type and time point are not known. CDR3s leave out the opening cysteine and the closing phenylalanine or tryptophan.

v_call	cdr3_aa
TRBV27	ASSPRTAYNEQF
TRBV28	ASTVGRGNTDTQY
TRBV5-5	ASSSKRDRAGNTIY
TRBV27	ASSLFLRGPGTEAF
TRBV7-2	ASSFLLGLKETQY
TRBV7-8	ASSRIQETQY
TRBV7-2	ASSSRHSPLH
TRBV9	ASSVASGTYNEQF
TRBV27	ASSSHNSYEQY
TRBV5-5	ASSQSAGTGQGYT
TRBV29-1	SSSAGTHITDTQY
TRBV4-3	ASSRRTAGSTDTQY
TRBV5-1	ASSFRGSNYGYT
TRBV6-5	ASSSGTDNYQPQH
TRBV7-2	ASSLDAVTNQPQH
TRBV29-1	SGRLAGVHETQY
TRBV20-1	SARDRWGALSYNEQF